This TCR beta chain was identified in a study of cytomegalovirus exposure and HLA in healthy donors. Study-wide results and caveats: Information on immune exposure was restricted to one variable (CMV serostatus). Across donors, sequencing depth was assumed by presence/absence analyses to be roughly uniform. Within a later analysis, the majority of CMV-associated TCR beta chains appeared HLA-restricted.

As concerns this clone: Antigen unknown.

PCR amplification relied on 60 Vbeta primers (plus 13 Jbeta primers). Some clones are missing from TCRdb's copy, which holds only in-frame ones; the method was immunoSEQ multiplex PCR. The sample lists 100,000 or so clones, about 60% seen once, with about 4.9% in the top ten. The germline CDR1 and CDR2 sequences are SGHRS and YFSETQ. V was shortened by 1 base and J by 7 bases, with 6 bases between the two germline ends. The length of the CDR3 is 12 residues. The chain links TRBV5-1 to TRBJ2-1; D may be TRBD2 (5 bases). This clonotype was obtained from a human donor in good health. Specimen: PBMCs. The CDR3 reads CASSLTGNEQFF. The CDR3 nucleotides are TGCGCCAGCAGCTTGACGGGGAATGAGCAGTTCTTC.